A selection of T cell receptor beta chains follows, all from one sample in a study of T-cell reconstitution after alpha-beta-depleted transplantation in children. TCRdb re-called the PCR reads through MiXCR, storing one row per CDR3 protein. The table lists about 260,000 distinct CDR3 sequences, about 9.9% of them singletons. The sample in question was peripheral blood, obtained 180 days after TCRalphabeta/CD19-depleted stem cell transplant. These receptors were taken from a male patient aged 2-9 years who had a stem cell transplant for chronic granulomatous disease, so the T cells may come from the graft donor. The CDR3 runs from the conserved cysteine through the conserved F or W. The D gene is left open where the match is weak. A row's size may be missing; if present it is once, few, many or a size class.

D | J | size | V | CDR3 | DNA
NA | TRBJ2-4 | many | TRBV12-3/TRBV12-4 | CASRIGPRAKNIQYF | TGTGCCAGCAGAATCGGGCCGAGGGCCAAAAACATTCAGTACTTC
NA | TRBJ2-1 | many | TRBV4-3 | CASSPRRWNEQFF | TGCGCCAGCAGCCCGCGACGTTGGAATGAGCAGTTCTTC
NA | TRBJ2-7 | many | TRBV5-5 | CASQGGGRYEQYF | TGTGCCAGCCAGGGAGGGGGTAGATACGAGCAGTACTTC
TRBD2 | TRBJ2-2 | many | TRBV7-2 | CASSLRASGGPSGELFF | TGTGCCAGCAGCTTGAGGGCCTCGGGAGGGCCGTCCGGGGAGCTGTTTTTT
NA | TRBJ2-7 | many | TRBV18 | CASSPPSEGERYF | TGTGCCAGCTCACCCCCATCAGAGGGGGAGCGGTACTTC
NA | TRBJ2-5 | NA | TRBV12-3/TRBV12-4 | CASSRDLYQETQYF | TGTGCCAGCAGTCGGGACTTATATCAAGAGACCCAGTACTTC
NA | TRBJ2-5 | many | TRBV25-1 | CASSEWWTQETQYF | TGTGCCAGCAGTGAATGGTGGACTCAAGAGACCCAGTACTTC
NA | TRBJ2-1 | NA | TRBV2 | CASSDVGEQFF | TGTGCCAGCAGTGACGTTGGTGAGCAGTTCTTC
NA | TRBJ2-1 | many | TRBV15 | CATSREFLAGSEQFF | TGTGCCACCAGCAGAGAATTCCTAGCCGGTAGTGAGCAGTTCTTC
TRBD2 | TRBJ2-1 | many | TRBV4-3 | CASSQGTGGRYNEQFF | TGCGCCAGCAGCCAAGGGACGGGGGGAAGGTACAATGAGCAGTTCTTC
TRBD2 | TRBJ2-7 | few | TRBV20-1 | CSASGGGTSGRMVLPEQYF | TGCAGTGCTAGTGGAGGGGGGACTAGCGGGAGAATGGTCCTCCCCGAGCAGTACTTC
TRBD1 | TRBJ2-5 | many | TRBV12-3/TRBV12-4 | CASSFRALRDRGGETQYF | TGTGCCAGCAGTTTTCGGGCTCTCCGGGACAGGGGGGGAGAGACCCAGTACTTC
NA | TRBJ1-3 | many | TRBV9 | CASSFPSGGKSRSGNTIYF | TGTGCCAGCAGCTTCCCCTCGGGGGGCAAATCAAGGTCTGGAAACACCATATATTTT
TRBD2 | TRBJ2-3 | many | TRBV15 | CATSASPSGRGDTQYF | TGTGCCACCAGCGCCTCTCCTAGCGGGAGAGGGGATACGCAGTATTTT
NA | TRBJ1-4 | many | TRBV28 | CASRLDSYEKLFF | TGTGCCAGCAGACTCGACAGTTATGAAAAACTGTTTTTT
TRBD1 | TRBJ2-5 | many | TRBV6-5 | CASSSGQGNQETQYF | TGTGCCAGCAGTTCGGGACAGGGAAATCAAGAGACCCAGTACTTC
TRBD1 | TRBJ1-2 | NA | TRBV6-1 | CASSFRTGLNYGYTF | TGTGCCAGCAGTTTCCGGACAGGGCTTAACTATGGCTACACCTTC
TRBD1 | TRBJ2-7 | NA | TRBV5-6 | CASSSGQGRLYEQYF | TGTGCCAGCAGCTCCGGACAGGGGCGACTCTACGAGCAGTACTTC
NA | TRBJ2-3 | many | TRBV28 | CASSKVSGVAYF | TGTGCCAGCAGTAAGGTCTCGGGTGTGGCGTATTTT
TRBD1 | TRBJ2-3 | many | TRBV5-1 | CASSGEGQGVSIF | TGCGCCAGCAGCGGCGAAGGACAGGGAGTCTCGATTTTT
NA | TRBJ2-3 | many | TRBV28 | CASSLWTASSTDTQYF | TGTGCCAGCAGTTTGTGGACAGCCTCTAGCACAGATACGCAGTATTTT
NA | TRBJ2-5 | many | TRBV7-2 | CASSLGPAANQETQYF | TGTGCCAGCAGCTTAGGCCCGGCAGCTAACCAAGAGACCCAGTACTTC
TRBD1 | TRBJ1-1 | few | TRBV18 | CASSPPRDRFNTEAFF | TGTGCCAGCTCACCACCGCGGGACAGATTTAACACTGAAGCTTTCTTT
NA | TRBJ1-5 | many | TRBV2 | CASSTVNQPQHF | TGTGCCAGCAGTACCGTCAATCAGCCCCAGCATTTT
NA | TRBJ2-2 | many | TRBV4-2 | CASSQNGRVVTGELFF | TGTGCCAGCAGCCAGAACGGGAGAGTAGTCACCGGGGAGCTGTTTTTT
NA | TRBJ2-3 | NA | TRBV19 | CASSIRPALPNTDTQYF | TGTGCCAGTAGTATTCGGCCAGCCCTACCCAACACAGATACGCAGTATTTT
TRBD2 | TRBJ2-1 | many | TRBV6-2/TRBV6-3 | CASSYPKLAGAYNEQFF | TGTGCCAGCAGTTACCCTAAACTAGCGGGGGCGTACAATGAGCAGTTCTTC
NA | TRBJ2-5 | many | TRBV5-1 | CASSWAETQYF | TGCGCCAGCAGCTGGGCAGAGACCCAGTACTTC
TRBD2 | TRBJ2-5 | many | TRBV15 | CATSRDLGGTSGKTQETQYF | TGTGCCACCAGCAGAGATCTTGGGGGGACTAGCGGGAAGACCCAAGAGACCCAGTACTTC
NA | TRBJ2-7 | many | TRBV20-1 | CSAPLSGSSYEQYF | TGCAGTGCTCCCCTTTCGGGAAGCTCCTACGAGCAGTACTTC
NA | TRBJ2-7 | many | TRBV29-1 | CSGGLTYEQYF | TGCAGCGGAGGACTTACCTACGAGCAGTACTTC
TRBD1 | TRBJ2-1 | many | TRBV14 | CASSLPGQKYNEQFF | TGTGCCAGCAGCCTACCGGGACAGAAGTACAATGAGCAGTTCTTC
TRBD2 | TRBJ2-7 | many | TRBV12-3/TRBV12-4 | CASTLGAGGQYF | TGTGCCAGCACCTTGGGTGCGGGGGGGCAGTACTTC
NA | TRBJ2-5 | few | TRBV2 | CASNLLAETQYF | TGTGCCAGCAATCTCTTGGCGGAGACCCAGTACTTC
NA | TRBJ2-3 | many | TRBV3-1 | CASSRRVGADTQYF | TGTGCCAGCAGCCGACGTGTGGGGGCAGATACGCAGTATTTT
NA | TRBJ2-7 | many | TRBV7-6 | CASSTRLGRGEQYF | TGTGCCAGCAGCACCCGACTTGGGCGTGGAGAGCAGTACTTC
TRBD2 | TRBJ2-3 | many | TRBV29-1 | CSVLAGGTDTQYF | TGCAGCGTCCTAGCGGGGGGCACAGATACGCAGTATTTT
NA | TRBJ2-1 | many | TRBV7-8 | CASSLVREEQFF | TGTGCCAGCAGCTTAGTTCGGGAGGAGCAGTTCTTC
NA | TRBJ2-1 | many | TRBV5-1 | CASSLTGGAGGEQFF | TGCGCCAGCAGCTTGACAGGGGGCGCGGGAGGTGAGCAGTTCTTC
NA | TRBJ2-3 | many | TRBV10-3 | CAIMGSTDTQYF | TGTGCCATCATGGGGAGCACAGATACGCAGTATTTT
TRBD2 | TRBJ2-3 | many | TRBV9 | CASSVTFSGGAGTDTQYF | TGTGCCAGCAGCGTAACTTTTAGCGGGGGGGCCGGCACAGATACGCAGTATTTT
NA | TRBJ2-7 | few | TRBV5-5 | CASFLGEVQAHLGVF | TGTGCCAGCTTCCTGGGTGAAGTACAGGCCCATCTTGGGGTCTTC
TRBD2 | TRBJ2-1 | many | TRBV5-1 | CASSLDFGTSGRANEQFF | TGCGCCAGCAGCTTGGACTTTGGGACTAGCGGGAGGGCCAATGAGCAGTTCTTC
NA | TRBJ2-3 | many | TRBV9 | CASSPSRDLMDTQYF | TGTGCCAGCAGCCCAAGCCGGGACCTTATGGATACGCAGTATTTT
TRBD1 | TRBJ1-1 | many | TRBV9 | CASRGGRGSEAFF | TGTGCCAGCAGGGGAGGCAGGGGGTCTGAAGCTTTCTTT
NA | TRBJ2-7 | many | TRBV7-8 | CASSSQGPGEQYF | TGTGCCAGCAGCTCTCAGGGACCTGGCGAGCAGTACTTC
TRBD1 | TRBJ1-5 | many | TRBV12-3/TRBV12-4 | CASSFSLGQGMNQPQHF | TGTGCCAGCAGTTTTAGTTTGGGACAGGGAATGAATCAGCCCCAGCATTTT
TRBD1 | TRBJ1-2 | many | TRBV28 | CASSSRDRAPFAYGYTF | TGTGCCAGCAGTTCCCGGGACAGGGCCCCTTTCGCCTATGGCTACACCTTC
NA | TRBJ2-7 | many | TRBV9 | CASSVGDGSEQYF | TGTGCCAGCAGCGTGGGGGACGGCTCCGAGCAGTACTTC
TRBD1 | TRBJ1-2 | many | TRBV28 | CASSRDSYDGYTF | TGTGCCAGCAGCCGGGACAGTTATGATGGCTACACCTTC
TRBD2 | TRBJ2-3 | NA | TRBV5-5 | CASSSGLAGRADTQYF | TGTGCCAGCAGCTCGGGACTAGCGGGGAGAGCAGATACGCAGTATTTT
NA | TRBJ2-1 | few | TRBV10-3 | CAITHNPQARSSYNEQFF | TGTGCCATCACACACAATCCACAAGCGCGTAGCTCCTACAATGAGCAGTTCTTC